The entry that follows covers one T cell receptor (beta chain) sequence. This CDR3 has 12 amino acids. Germline CDR1 reads SGHAT; CDR2 reads FQNNGV. With 3 bases removed from V and 2 bases from J, the gap between germline ends came to 4 bases. Clones were read by immunoSEQ multiplex PCR, and TCRdb kept only the in-frame ones, dropping some. The sample lists about 50,000 clones, 80% to 95% occurring once. This entry is derived from a study of T cell changes during pregnancy in multiple sclerosis. This sequence was found in a female donor in good health, enrolled as a control in a pregnancy study. Source: CD4+ T cells from peripheral blood mononuclear cells, taken after pregnancy. The chain links TRBV11-2 to TRBJ2-5, with unresolved D. The CDR3 loop is CASSLRQETQYF. DNA of the CDR3: TGTGCCAGCAGCTTGCGGCAAGAGACCCAGTACTTC.